This entry describes one T cell receptor (beta chain). Antigen unknown. V was clipped by 4 bases and J by 5 bases; unmatched bases: 2. The CDR3 is made up of 13 amino acids. Germline V lookup: CDR1 SGDLS, CDR2 YYNGEE. The sample originates from a study of OX40 agonist ivuxolimab in advanced cancers. Findings and limits, study-wide: Normalized T-cell clonal expansion was also low in some nonresponders. At doses 0.1 to 3.0 mg/kg, CD4+ and CD8+ clones expanded.

Only in-frame clones appear in the TCRdb table, and some are missing; sequencing was by immunoSEQ multiplex PCR. The table shows roughly 56,000 clones, with approximately 84% occurring only once. The V gene is TRBV9, the J gene TRBJ2-2; 7 bases fit TRBD2. The sample was CD4+ or CD8+ T cells sorted from blood, taken in a trial of the OX40 agonist ivuxolimab. The sequence came from an adult with an advanced solid tumor such as melanoma, head and neck, liver or kidney cancer. The CDR3 DNA is TGTGCCAGCAGCAGGGGAGGGACCGGGGAGCTGTTTTTT. Protein: CASSRGGTGELFF.